One sample yielded the 2 T cell receptor beta chains listed below, sequenced in a study of cytomegalovirus exposure and HLA in healthy donors. Vbeta (60) and Jbeta (13) primers were used in the PCR. Here immunoSEQ multiplex PCR was the method, and the copy in TCRdb shows in-frame clones only, minus some. In the table there are approximately 160,000 clones, 80% to 85% of which are singletons. The specimen was PBMCs. All receptors derive from a human donor in good health.

The chain recombines TRBV5-1 with TRBJ2-1; D perhaps matches TRBD1 (5 bases). This CDR3 has 15 amino acids. Germline V gene lookup returns CDR1 SGHRS and CDR2 YFSETQ. V shed 5 bases and J shed 0 bases, with 12 bases lying between them. In DNA, the CDR3 is TGCGCCAGCAGTTCCGGGCAGGGCTCCTACAATGAGCAGTTCTTC. It translates to CASSSGQGSYNEQFF. Full variable domain (outside the CDR3, taken from reference TRBV5-1 and TRBJ2-1): KAGVTQTPRYLIKTRGQQVTLSCSPISGHRSVSWYQQTPGQGLQFLFEYFSETQRNKGNFPGRFSGRQFSNSRSEMNVSTLELGDSALYLCASSSGQGSYNEQFFGPGTRLTVL.

A few counts support this clone. The gene calls are TRBV7-8 and TRBJ1-5; possible D gene TRBD1, 6 bases. Trimming left V 7 bases short and J 4 bases short, with 26 bases between. Germline CDR1 and CDR2: SGHVS and FQNEAQ. CDR3 length equals 18 residues. This CDR3 reads CASTSARMRTDTNQPQHF. Written as DNA, the CDR3 is TGTGCCAGCACAAGCGCCAGGATGAGGACAGACACTAATCAGCCCCAGCATTTT. The full variable domain, in which reference TRBV7-8 and TRBJ1-5 provide the parts outside the CDR3, is GAGVSQSPRYKVAKRGQDVALRCDPISGHVSLFWYQQALGQGPEFLTYFQNEAQLDKSGLPSDRFFAERPEGSVSTLKIQRTQQEDSAVYLCASTSARMRTDTNQPQHFGDGTRLSIL.